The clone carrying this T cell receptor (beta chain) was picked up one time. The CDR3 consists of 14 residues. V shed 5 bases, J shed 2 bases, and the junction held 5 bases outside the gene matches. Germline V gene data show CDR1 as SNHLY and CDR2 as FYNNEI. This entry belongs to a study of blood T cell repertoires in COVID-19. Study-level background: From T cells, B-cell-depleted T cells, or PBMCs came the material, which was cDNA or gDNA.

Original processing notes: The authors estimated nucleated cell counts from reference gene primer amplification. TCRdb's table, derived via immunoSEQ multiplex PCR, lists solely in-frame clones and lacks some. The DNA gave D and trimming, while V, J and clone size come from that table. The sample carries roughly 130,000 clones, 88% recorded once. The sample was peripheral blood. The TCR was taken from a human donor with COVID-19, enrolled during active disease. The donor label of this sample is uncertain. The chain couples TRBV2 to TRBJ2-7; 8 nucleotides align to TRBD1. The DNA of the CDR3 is TGTGCCAGCAGTTTAGACAGGGGCCCCTACGAGCAGTACTTC. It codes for CASSLDRGPYEQYF. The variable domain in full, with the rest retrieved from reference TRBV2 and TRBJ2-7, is EPEVTQTPSHQVTQMGQEVILRCVPISNHLYFYWYRQILGQKVEFLVSFYNNEISEKSEIFDDQFSVERPDGSNFTLKIRSTKLEDSAMYFCASSLDRGPYEQYFGPGTRLTVT.